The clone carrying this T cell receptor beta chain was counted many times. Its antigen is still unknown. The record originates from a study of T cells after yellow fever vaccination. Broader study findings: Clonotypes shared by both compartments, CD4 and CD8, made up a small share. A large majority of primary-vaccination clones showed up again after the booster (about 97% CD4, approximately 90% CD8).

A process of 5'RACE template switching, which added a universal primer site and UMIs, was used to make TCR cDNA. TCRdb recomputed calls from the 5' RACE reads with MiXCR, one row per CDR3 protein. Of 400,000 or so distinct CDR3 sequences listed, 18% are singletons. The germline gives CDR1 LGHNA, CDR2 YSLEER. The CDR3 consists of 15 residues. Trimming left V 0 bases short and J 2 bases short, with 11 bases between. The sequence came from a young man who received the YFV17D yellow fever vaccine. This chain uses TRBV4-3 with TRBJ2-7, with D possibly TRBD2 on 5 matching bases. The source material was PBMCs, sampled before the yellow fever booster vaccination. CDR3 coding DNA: TGCGCCAGCAGCCAAGATTGGCTAGCCGCCTACGAGCAGTACTTC. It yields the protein CASSQDWLAAYEQYF.